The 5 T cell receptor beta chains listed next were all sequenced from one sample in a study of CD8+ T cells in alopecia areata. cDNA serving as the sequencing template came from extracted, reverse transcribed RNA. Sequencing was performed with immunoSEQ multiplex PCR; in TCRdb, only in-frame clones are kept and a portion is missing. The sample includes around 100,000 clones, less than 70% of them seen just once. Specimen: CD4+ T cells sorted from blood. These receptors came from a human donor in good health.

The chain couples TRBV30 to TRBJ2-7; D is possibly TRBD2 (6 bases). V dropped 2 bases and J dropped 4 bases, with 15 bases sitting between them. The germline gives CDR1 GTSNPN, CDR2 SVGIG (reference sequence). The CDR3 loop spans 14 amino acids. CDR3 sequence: CAWSSGAGGYEQYF. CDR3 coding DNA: TGTGCCTGGAGTTCGGGAGCAGGAGGGTACGAGCAGTACTTC.

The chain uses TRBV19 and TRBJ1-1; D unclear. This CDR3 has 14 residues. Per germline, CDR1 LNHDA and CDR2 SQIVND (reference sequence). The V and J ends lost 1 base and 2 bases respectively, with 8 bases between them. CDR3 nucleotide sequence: TGTGCCAGTAGTATAGTGGTTGGAAACACTGAAGCTTTCTTT. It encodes CASSIVVGNTEAFF.

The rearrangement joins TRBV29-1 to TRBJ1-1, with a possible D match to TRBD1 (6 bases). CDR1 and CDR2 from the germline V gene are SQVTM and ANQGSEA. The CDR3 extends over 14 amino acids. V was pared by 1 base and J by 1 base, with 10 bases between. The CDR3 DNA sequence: TGCAGCGTTGAAGGCGGGGGGCAGAACACTGAAGCTTTCTTT. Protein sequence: CSVEGGGQNTEAFF.

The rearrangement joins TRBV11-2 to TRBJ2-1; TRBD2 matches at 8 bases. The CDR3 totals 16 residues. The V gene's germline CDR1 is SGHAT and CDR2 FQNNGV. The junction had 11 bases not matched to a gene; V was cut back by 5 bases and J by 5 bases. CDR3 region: CASSVRAAGAHNEQFF. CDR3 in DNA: TGTGCCAGCAGCGTAAGAGCAGCGGGGGCCCACAATGAGCAGTTCTTC. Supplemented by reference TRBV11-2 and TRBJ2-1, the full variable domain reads EAGVAQSPRYKIIEKRQSVAFWCNPISGHATLYWYQQILGQGPKLLIQFQNNGVVDDSQLPKDRFSAERLKGVDSTLKIQPAKLEDSAVYLCASSVRAAGAHNEQFFGPGTRLTVL.

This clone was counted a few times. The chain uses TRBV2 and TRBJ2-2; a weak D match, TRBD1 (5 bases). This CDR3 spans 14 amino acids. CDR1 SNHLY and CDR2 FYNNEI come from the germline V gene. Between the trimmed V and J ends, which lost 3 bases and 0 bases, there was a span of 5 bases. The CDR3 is CASSETANTGELFF. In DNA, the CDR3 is TGTGCCAGCAGTGAGACAGCGAACACCGGGGAGCTGTTTTTT.